The 6 T cell receptor beta chains presented below share a single source sample, sequenced in a study of a mutant IDH1 vaccine in newly diagnosed glioma. Described time point: baseline, week 1 (first vaccination visit). Treatment described: pre-vaccination baseline after standard-of-care therapy. Clones were sequenced by immunoSEQ multiplex PCR, and TCRdb holds only the in-frame ones, with some missing. This sample has fewer than 50,000 clones, with roughly 89% found just once. This specimen consisted of PBMCs, obtained from a glioma patient treated with radiotherapy, temozolomide or both. The receptors derive from a man between 18 and 29 years old with glioma.

The rearrangement joins TRBV5-5 to TRBJ2-3, with D tentatively TRBD2 (6 bases). The germline V gene has CDR1 SGHKS and CDR2 YYEKEE (reference sequence). CDR3 length: 15 residues. The V and J ends lost 6 bases and 2 bases respectively, with 16 bases between them. As DNA, the CDR3 is TGTGCCAGCACCCCCGAGGAGGGACCCACAGATACGCAGTATTTT. Its protein product is CASTPEEGPTDTQYF. The variable domain in full, with the rest retrieved from reference TRBV5-5 and TRBJ2-3, is DAGVTQSPTHLIKTRGQQVTLRCSPISGHKSVSWYQQVLGQGPQFIFQYYEKEERGRGNFPDRFSARQFPNYSSELNVNALLLGDSALYLCASTPEEGPTDTQYFGPGTRLTVL.

The V and J genes are TRBV18 and TRBJ2-3; TRBD2 aligns across 9 bases. The CDR3 length is 15 residues. Unmatched junction bases numbered 7, after V lost 3 bases and J lost 6 bases. The germline gives CDR1 KGHSH, CDR2 LQKENI. CDR3 coding DNA: TGTGCCAGCTCACCGGCGGGAGGGCCAGGTGATACGCAGTATTTT. As protein: CASSPAGGPGDTQYF.

This chain uses TRBV28 with TRBJ2-7; D may be TRBD2 (6 bases). Trimming left V 4 bases short and J 0 bases short, with 13 bases between. Germline lookup yields CDR1 MDHEN and CDR2 SYDVKM. The CDR3 has 15 amino acids. The CDR3 DNA reads as TGTGCCAGCAGTTGGAGGGTGGGGGACTCCTACGAGCAGTACTTC. This codes for CASSWRVGDSYEQYF.

The V call is TRBV19, the J call TRBJ2-7; TRBD1 matches at 10 bases. V lost 4 bases and J lost 6; bases outside the gene matches: 6. The CDR3 consists of 14 residues. Looked up from germline, CDR1 is LNHDA and CDR2 is SQIVND (reference sequence). The CDR3 loop is CASSRTGTGVEQYF. CDR3 coding DNA: TGTGCCAGTAGTAGGACCGGGACAGGGGTCGAGCAGTACTTC.

This chain links TRBV28 with TRBJ1-5, with 9 bases fitting TRBD1. The V segment lost 7 bases and the J segment 5 bases; nucleotides outside the gene matches: 9. Germline CDR1 is MDHEN and CDR2 is SYDVKM. The CDR3 runs to 15 residues. The CDR3 nucleotides read TGTGCCAGCACCTCACAGGGGGCGGGGGATCAGCCCCAGCATTTT. Translated, it gives CASTSQGAGDQPQHF.

The chain employs TRBV5-1 and TRBJ1-1; D gene uncertain. CDR1 is SGHRS, CDR2 YFSETQ, per germline. CDR3 length equals 16 residues. The V end was cut by 0 bases, the J end by 0 bases, with 12 bases between. Here the CDR3 DNA reads TGCGCCAGCAGCTTGGAAGTTGGCAGAATGAACACTGAAGCTTTCTTT. Protein sequence: CASSLEVGRMNTEAFF.